This is a list of T cell receptor beta chains from one sample in a study of T cells expressing NK-cell markers. TCRdb derives one entry per CDR3 protein from the 5' RACE reads, leaving out DNA. Recorded for this sample: about 460,000 distinct CDR3 sequences. Sequencing was carried out using blood T cells: a sorted CD56 or NKG2C T cell subset, CD4+ or CD8+ T cells, or bulk PBMC T cells (not recorded which). The receptors stem from a woman aged 45 to 65 in good health. Both conserved end residues are part of each CDR3.

TRBV7-2	TRBJ2-2	CASSYSIQGSGELFF
TRBV14	TRBJ2-1	CASWRPPGNEQFF
TRBV5-1	TRBJ2-5	CASSLGSKAGAGETQYF
TRBV5-1	TRBJ2-5	CASASGGTPQETQYF
TRBV18	TRBJ2-3	CASSPSTLGTDTQYF
TRBV5-1	TRBJ2-7	CASSLGRTQYF
TRBV3-1	TRBJ2-2	CASSQTGLATGELFF
TRBV12-3/TRBV12-4	TRBJ2-3	CASSFDLGGGDDTQYF
TRBV7-6	TRBJ1-1	CASSSTGQGSTEAFF
TRBV20-1	TRBJ2-1	CSAGPVGVTSGSYNEQFF
TRBV6-4	TRBJ2-7	CASKGQTYEQYF
TRBV7-9	TRBJ1-1	CASRPGQGRGTEAFF
TRBV20-1	TRBJ2-5	CSARDWGLAGVGQETQYF
TRBV19	TRBJ2-1	CASSLGSPNEQFF
TRBV5-1	TRBJ2-1	CASSRLEELANEQFF
TRBV5-5	TRBJ2-2	CASTLIDRGLLFF
TRBV28	TRBJ2-7	CASNRQGVPQYF
TRBV6-5	TRBJ2-1	CASSYALAPYNEQFF
TRBV5-6	TRBJ2-7	CASSLQDRGRYEQYF
TRBV12-3/TRBV12-4	TRBJ2-1	CASSFMMASGRFF
TRBV11-2	TRBJ2-1	CASSLAGEAQFF
TRBV6-1	TRBJ2-3	CASSDQPGTDTQYF